Below are 14 T cell receptor beta chains sequenced from a single sample in a study of somatic mutations in cytotoxic T cells in rheumatoid arthritis. Clones were sequenced by immunoSEQ multiplex PCR, and TCRdb holds only the in-frame ones, with some missing. The sample records 6,300 or so clones, 70% to 80% being singletons. The material was CD8+ T cells sorted from blood, obtained at a follow-up visit. The source is a woman aged 70-85 years with rheumatoid arthritis.

V is TRBV5-4 and J is TRBJ2-1; D possibly corresponds to TRBD2 (5 bases). Trimming removed 3 bases at V and 3 bases at J, with 16 bases between. The length of the CDR3 is 16 residues. Germline V gene sequence: CDR1 SGHNT, CDR2 YYREEE (reference sequence). The CDR3 DNA reads TGTGCCAGCAGCTCAGATGGACTGAAGAACTACAATGAGCAGTTCTTC. Its translation is CASSSDGLKNYNEQFF.

V usage is TRBV7-9 and J usage is TRBJ1-1, with a tentative D call TRBD1 (5 bases). V dropped 0 bases and J dropped 2 bases, with 13 bases sitting between them. Germline V gives CDR1 SEHNR, CDR2 FQNEAQ (reference sequence). This CDR3 has 16 residues. The CDR3 is CASSLARPGGNTEAFF. For the CDR3, the DNA is TGTGCCAGCAGCTTAGCCAGACCGGGGGGAAACACTGAAGCTTTCTTT.

This chain joins TRBV5-6 and TRBJ1-5, with unresolved D. Germline CDR1 SGHDT, CDR2 YYEEEE. Trimming removed 1 base from V and 1 base from J, with 6 bases in between. The CDR3 consists of 14 residues. CDR3 nucleotides: TGTGCCAGCAGCTTGTTTCCCAGCAATCAGCCCCAGCATTTT. Translation: CASSLFPSNQPQHF.

This clone was observed once. The V gene is TRBV19, the J gene TRBJ1-3; unclear D gene. The CDR3 extends over 14 amino acids. The V gene's germline CDR1 is LNHDA and CDR2 SQIVND (reference sequence). Trimming removed 6 bases at V and 9 bases at J, with 18 bases between. CDR3 DNA: TGTGCCAGTAGCCAGGATGGTCGCCGAAGCACCATATATTTT. Its translation: CASSQDGRRSTIYF.

The chain couples TRBV18 to TRBJ1-4; 9 bases match TRBD1. CDR3 length: 17 amino acids. The trim removed 2 bases at V and 2 bases at J, leaving 6 bases unmatched. Germline CDR1 KGHSH, CDR2 LQKENI. CDR3 amino acids: CASSPIPGTGTNEKLFF. In DNA, the CDR3 is TGTGCCAGCTCACCAATTCCCGGGACAGGGACTAATGAAAAACTGTTTTTT. The full variable domain, with the rest looked up from reference TRBV18 and TRBJ1-4, is NAGVMQNPRHLVRRRGQEARLRCSPMKGHSHVYWYRQLPEEGLKFMVYLQKENIIDESGMPKERFSAEFPKEGPSILRIQQVVRGDSAAYFCASSPIPGTGTNEKLFFGSGTQLSVL.

The chain recombines TRBV13 with TRBJ1-2; no firm D call. The CDR3 extends over 15 amino acids. Germline V gene lookup returns CDR1 PRHDT and CDR2 FYEKMQ (reference sequence). Trimming stripped 0 bases from V and 8 bases from J, with 16 bases between. As DNA, the CDR3 is TGTGCCAGCAGCTTAGGGACTAGCACCATTAACGGCTACACCTTC. It yields the protein CASSLGTSTINGYTF.

The chain uses TRBV27 and TRBJ2-3; TRBD2 agrees at 13 bases. CDR1 and CDR2 (germline): MNHEY, SMNVEV (reference sequence). This CDR3 is 16 amino acids long. Trimming took 4 bases from V and 1 from J; bases not matched to a gene: 2. CDR3 region: CASSWTSGGGTDTQYF. CDR3 in DNA: TGTGCCAGCAGTTGGACTAGCGGGGGCGGCACAGATACGCAGTATTTT.

This clone appeared a few times. This sequence joins TRBV6-1 and TRBJ1-5; no clear D gene. V dropped 4 bases and J dropped 11 bases, with 12 bases sitting between them. This CDR3 is built from 12 residues. Germline V gene lookup returns CDR1 MNHNS and CDR2 SASEGT. In DNA form, the CDR3 reads TGTGCCAGCAGTGCGCGGGATCCAGCCCAGCATTTT. Protein sequence: CASSARDPAQHF.

This chain uses TRBV5-4 with TRBJ2-5; 11 nucleotides match TRBD2. Per germline, CDR1 SGHNT and CDR2 YYREEE (reference sequence). J gave up 3 bases and V 0 bases, and 4 bases lay outside the gene matches. This CDR3 is 16 amino acids long. The CDR3 sequence: CASSLGLAGGEETQYF. The CDR3, as DNA: TGTGCCAGCAGCTTGGGGCTAGCGGGGGGCGAAGAGACCCAGTACTTC.

The chain carries TRBV9 and TRBJ1-2, with 10 bases matching TRBD1. This CDR3 region has 14 residues. The trim removed 6 bases at V and 1 base at J, leaving 3 bases unmatched. Germline V gives CDR1 SGDLS, CDR2 YYNGEE. In DNA, the CDR3 is TGTGCCAGCAAACGGACAGGGGGTAACTATGGCTACACCTTC. Translation: CASKRTGGNYGYTF.

The CDR3 coding sequence is TGTGCCAGCAGTGAATTTCACGCGGGGAGCTCCTACAATGAGCAGTTCTTC. This codes for CASSEFHAGSSYNEQFF. The chain couples TRBV6-1 to TRBJ2-1; tentative D call: TRBD2 (6 bases). V lost 2 bases to trimming and J lost 0 bases, with 14 bases between them. The CDR3 is 17 amino acids. Germline V gene sequence: CDR1 MNHNS, CDR2 SASEGT.

V is TRBV11-2 and J is TRBJ2-5; no clear D. Germline loops: CDR1 SGHAT, CDR2 FQNNGV. Trimming shortened V by 0 bases and J by 2 bases, and 10 bases separated the two germline ends. The CDR3 has 15 amino acids. CDR3: CASSLDQAVQETQYF. The CDR3 DNA is TGTGCCAGCAGCTTAGATCAGGCAGTACAAGAGACCCAGTACTTC.

J is TRBJ1-2 and V is TRBV11-1; D unresolved. V lost 4 bases, J lost 5 bases, and 23 bases lay in between. Germline lookup yields CDR1 SGHAT and CDR2 FQDESV (reference sequence). The CDR3 has 17 residues. The CDR3 sequence: CASSSNPGRSKNYGYTF. CDR3 nucleotides: TGTGCCAGCAGCTCGAATCCAGGACGGAGCAAAAATTATGGCTACACCTTC.

The J gene is TRBJ2-3, the V gene TRBV27, with 10 bases fitting TRBD2. Germline trimming cut 1 base from V and 3 bases from J; bases unmatched to any gene: 4. CDR3 length: 16 amino acids. In germline, CDR1 is MNHEY, CDR2 SMNVEV (reference sequence). CDR3 protein: CASSLFLAGATDTQYF. The CDR3, as DNA: TGTGCCAGCAGTTTATTTCTAGCGGGAGCGACAGATACGCAGTATTTT.